This is a list of T cell receptor beta chains from one sample in a study of beta chain features in type 1 diabetes. Some clones are missing from TCRdb's copy, which holds only in-frame ones; the method was immunoSEQ multiplex PCR. This table holds 300,000 to 400,000 clones, roughly 12% found once. The sample comprised naive CD4+ T cells from blood. The receptors stem from a man younger than 35 in good health. CDR3s include the opening cysteine and the closing phenylalanine or tryptophan. D genes are given only for firm matches. Only some rows state a clone size, as once, few, many or a class for expanded clones.

len	v_gene	d_gene	j_gene	abundance	CDR3nt	CDR3aa
14	TRBV5-1	TRBD1	TRBJ2-7	.	TGCGCCAGCAGCAGGGGACAGGGGGCTTACGAGCAGTACTTC	CASSRGQGAYEQYF
15	TRBV18	.	TRBJ1-2	few	TGTGCCAGCTCACCATGGCCAGGGAACAACTATGGCTACACCTTC	CASSPWPGNNYGYTF
12	TRBV30	.	TRBJ2-7	few	TGTGCCTGGAGTCCAAACAGCTACGAGCAGTACTTC	CAWSPNSYEQYF
15	TRBV5-1	TRBD1	TRBJ2-1	.	TGCGCCAGCAGCTTGGGGGACAGGGGGTCCAATGAGCAGTTCTTC	CASSLGDRGSNEQFF
15	TRBV2	TRBD2	TRBJ2-1	.	TGTGCCAGCAGTGGGACTAGCGGTTCCTACAATGAGCAGTTCTTC	CASSGTSGSYNEQFF
14	TRBV5-1	.	TRBJ1-5	few	TGCGCCAGCAGCTTGGTCGCAGGAGGGGAGCCCCAGCATTTT	CASSLVAGGEPQHF
15	TRBV15	TRBD1	TRBJ2-1	.	TGTGCCACCAGTCCCCGACAGGGGAATAGAGGTGAGCAGTTCTTC	CATSPRQGNRGEQFF
12	TRBV11-2	.	TRBJ2-7	few	TGTGCCAGCCGGGAGAGGGGATACGAGCAGTACTTC	CASRERGYEQYF
15	TRBV9	TRBD2	TRBJ2-1	.	TGTGCCAGCAGCGCCCGGGGGGTCTACTACAATGAGCAGTTCTTC	CASSARGVYYNEQFF
15	TRBV7-2	TRBD1	TRBJ2-7	many	TGTGCCAGCATCAATCATCCGGGACAGGACTACGAGCAGTACTTC	CASINHPGQDYEQYF
13	TRBV30	.	TRBJ2-3	few	TGTGCCTGGAGTAACCGGGGTCGGGATACGCAGTATTTT	CAWSNRGRDTQYF
10	TRBV20-1	.	TRBJ2-7	.	TGCAGTGCCCCCCAGTACGAGCAGTACTTC	CSAPQYEQYF
15	TRBV18	TRBD1	TRBJ1-1	few	TGTGCCAGCTCACCACGGACAGGGATGAACACTGAAGCTTTCTTT	CASSPRTGMNTEAFF
13	TRBV11-2	.	TRBJ1-1	few	TGTGCCAGCAGCCTAGTTGGGCCCACTGAAGCTTTCTTT	CASSLVGPTEAFF
15	TRBV19	TRBD2	TRBJ2-1	few	TGTGCCAGTACCCCGACTAGCGGGATTAACAATGAGCAGTTCTTC	CASTPTSGINNEQFF
17	TRBV18	.	TRBJ1-2	few	TGTGCCAGCTCACCGCCATCCAGGCAGGGCATAAACTATGGCTACACCTTC	CASSPPSRQGINYGYTF
15	TRBV30	.	TRBJ2-6	few	TGTGCCTGGAGTGTAGGGGAGGCTGGGGCCAACGTCCTGACTTTC	CAWSVGEAGANVLTF
14	TRBV19	TRBD1	TRBJ1-1	few	TGTGCCAGTAGTATAGGGGACAGGCGTGCTGAAGCTTTCTTT	CASSIGDRRAEAFF
13	TRBV2	.	TRBJ1-5	few	TGTGCCAGCAGAATGGGCCCTAATCAGCCCCAGCATTTT	CASRMGPNQPQHF
12	TRBV2	.	TRBJ1-4	.	TGTGCCAGCAGTGAAGCGGAGGCGCTACTGTTTTTT	CASSEAEALLFF
16	TRBV7-2	TRBD1	TRBJ2-5	few	TGTGCCAGCAGCTTAGCACGTAGAGGGGGCCTAGAGACCCAGTACTTC	CASSLARRGGLETQYF
16	TRBV15	.	TRBJ1-2	few	TGTGCCACCAGCAGAGCGGGAAGGTCTACTAACTATGGCTACACCTTC	CATSRAGRSTNYGYTF
15	TRBV5-1	.	TRBJ2-6	.	TGCGCCAGCAGTGCGTTCCACTCTGGGGCCAACGTCCTGACTTTC	CASSAFHSGANVLTF
14	TRBV7-9	.	TRBJ1-4	.	TGTGCCAGCAGCTTAGCTAGCGGGATTGAAAAACTGTTTTTT	CASSLASGIEKLFF
13	TRBV7-2	.	TRBJ2-7	few	TGTGCCAGCAGCTTCACAGGAGCCTACGAGCAGTACTTC	CASSFTGAYEQYF
14	TRBV30	.	TRBJ1-5	.	TGTGCCTGGAGTGTTGCGGTCGGGGGTCAGCCCCAGCATTTT	CAWSVAVGGQPQHF
16	TRBV2	.	TRBJ1-4	.	TGTGCCAGCAACGGGCAGCGGTTTGCAACTAATGAAAAACTGTTTTTT	CASNGQRFATNEKLFF
12	TRBV7-2	.	TRBJ2-4	few	TGTGCCAGCAGCTTCAAACTAAACATTCAGTACTTC	CASSFKLNIQYF
15	TRBV28	.	TRBJ1-4	.	TGTGCCAGCAGCCCCCACAGGGAGGGTCGAGAAAAACTGTTTTTT	CASSPHREGREKLFF
14	TRBV7-2	TRBD1	TRBJ1-2	few	TGTGCCAGCAGCTTAGGAAGACAGGGGAGCGGCTACACCTTC	CASSLGRQGSGYTF
19	TRBV4-2	TRBD2	TRBJ2-6	few	TGTGCCAGCAGCCGCGCGCGGCCTAGCGGGGGGGCCGGGGCCAACGTCCTGACTTTC	CASSRARPSGGAGANVLTF
13	TRBV7-2	.	TRBJ2-7	.	TGTGCCAGCAGCTTAGAGACCCAGGTGGAGCAGTACTTC	CASSLETQVEQYF
14	TRBV7-3	TRBD2	TRBJ2-7	few	TGTGCCAGCAGCCCTAGCGGGGGGATCAACGAGCAGTACTTC	CASSPSGGINEQYF
13	TRBV29-1	.	TRBJ1-5	.	TGCAGCGTTGAAGGAGGGATGGGCCAGCCCCAGCATTTT	CSVEGGMGQPQHF
15	TRBV11-1	.	TRBJ2-4	.	TGTGCCAGCAGCCGAAATAGCATGACCCGGGGCATTCAGTACTTC	CASSRNSMTRGIQYF
15	TRBV7-3	TRBD2	TRBJ2-3	few	TGTGCCAGCAGCTTAGCGGGGGGTCAAACAGATACGCAGTATTTT	CASSLAGGQTDTQYF